This T cell receptor beta chain emerged from a study of tumor-infiltrating lymphocytes in primary liver carcinoma. Study as a whole: The study obtained roughly 3.5 to 7.5 million productive TCRbeta reads per sample, similar across tissue types. Study outcomes and limitations: Tumor region pairs outstripped tumor-adjacent and tumor-blood pairs in overlap. Tumors and blood were compared for top-250-clone fraction, and tumors had the significantly higher value (p = 0.039). Roughly 7.5-25% of top clones, and no more, occurred in all five tumor regions.

As concerns this clonotype: Antigen: not known.

Co-extracted RNA and DNA came from roughly 20-30 mg of unsorted bulk tissue. A constant-region primer served to make TCR beta cDNA from about 0.45 ug total RNA. Library construction for TCR beta comprised three nested multiplex PCR rounds performed with slightly modified ARM-PCR. Via MiXCR, TCRdb re-called the multiplex PCR reads, giving one row per CDR3 protein. The profile shows 45,000 to 55,000 distinct CDR3 sequences, around 79% of them singletons. Sequenced: liver tumor tissue from sampling region 2. Sample subset: tumor region T2, inferior pole. This TCR was sampled from a man between 40 and 49 years old with primary liver carcinoma and hepatitis B virus infection.

The CDR3 loop reads CTEGGVYNEQFF. Written as DNA, the CDR3 is TGTACCGAGGGGGGAGTATATAATGAGCAGTTCTTC. This chain joins TRBV11-2 and TRBJ2-1, with D perhaps being TRBD1 or TRBD2 (6 bases each). The CDR3 runs 12 residues. Germline CDR1 and CDR2: SGHAT and FQNNGV. Variable domain in full (rest from reference TRBV11-2 and TRBJ2-1): EAGVAQSPRYKIIEKRQSVAFWCNPISGHATLYWYQQILGQGPKLLIQFQNNGVVDDSQLPKDRFSAERLKGVDSTLKIQPAKLEDSAVYLCTEGGVYNEQFFGPGTRLTVL.